Reported below is one TCR beta chain. Its antigen is not yet known. No much larger clone exists at a distance of one base, and base qualities are not known. The data were taken from a study of blood T cell repertoires in COVID-19 (dated by TCRdb to the early 2020s). In terms of the full investigation: Collaborator samples came from the United States, Italy and Spain and covered acute and convalescent phases of COVID-19. The repertoires were made available in a free public database intended to serve as a resource for research on the immune response to SARS-CoV-2. The prospective study material was composed of cDNA or gDNA derived from T cells, B-cell-depleted T cells, or PBMCs. Deeply sampled blood TCRbeta repertoires from subjects exposed to, actively infected with, or recovered from COVID-19 were included in the dataset. The samples were drawn from two sources: the first 160 participants of the ongoing ImmuneRACE study, and approximately 1,300 subjects contributed by 6 global collaborators. Where available, HLA class I and class II types were obtained from metadata supplied by the sample provider rather than from assay-based typing. Nearly every sample came with metadata listing a de-identified subject ID, COVID-19 status, age in years and sex.

The junction shows trimming of 6 bases on V and 3 bases on J, plus 11 bases between the germline ends. The CDR3 measures 13 amino acids from cysteine to phenylalanine. Only CDR3 DNA remains: 39 bases, in frame from the first base. What the work shows at the level of the full study, not this receptor alone: Clinical and demographic metadata were provided uncurated, with the amount varying by source and participant.

Samples from volunteer blood donors who had recovered from COVID-19 were contributed by a second Seattle source. The collaborating institutions used their own protocols to collect whole blood in K2EDTA tubes. Collaborator samples were shipped for TCRbeta analysis as frozen whole blood, isolated PBMCs, or DNA extracted from either sample type. The immunoSEQ Assay, a bias-controlled multiplex PCR, was used to amplify TCRbeta CDR3 regions from genomic DNA. As for the original processing: Nucleated cell counts per sample were estimated from amplification of reference gene primers within the assay. Sequence reads were collapsed and filtered to measure the absolute abundance of every unique TCRbeta CDR3 rearrangement. Productive Simpson clonality was computed per sample as the square root of Simpson's diversity index over productive rearrangements. The clones in this table, taken by TCRdb from immuneACCESS, are in-frame only. Not every clone is retained; where verified, under half of the shortfall comes from an unresolved V gene, and the cause of the rest is unknown. D and trimming were read from the DNA, whereas the V and J calls and clone size are those reported in that table. Present in this sample are more than 250,000 clones, around 90% of which were seen just once. The top ten hold roughly 6.5% of the sample.

The source material was peripheral blood. The sequence links TRBV12-3 or TRBV12-4 to TRBJ1-2; no D segment can be confidently identified. This TCR was sampled from a man between 18 and 35 years old who had recovered from COVID-19. The encoded CDR3 is CASSRTVDYGYTF. The DNA sequence follows: TGTGCCAGCAGCCGAACAGTGGACTATGGCTACACCTTC.